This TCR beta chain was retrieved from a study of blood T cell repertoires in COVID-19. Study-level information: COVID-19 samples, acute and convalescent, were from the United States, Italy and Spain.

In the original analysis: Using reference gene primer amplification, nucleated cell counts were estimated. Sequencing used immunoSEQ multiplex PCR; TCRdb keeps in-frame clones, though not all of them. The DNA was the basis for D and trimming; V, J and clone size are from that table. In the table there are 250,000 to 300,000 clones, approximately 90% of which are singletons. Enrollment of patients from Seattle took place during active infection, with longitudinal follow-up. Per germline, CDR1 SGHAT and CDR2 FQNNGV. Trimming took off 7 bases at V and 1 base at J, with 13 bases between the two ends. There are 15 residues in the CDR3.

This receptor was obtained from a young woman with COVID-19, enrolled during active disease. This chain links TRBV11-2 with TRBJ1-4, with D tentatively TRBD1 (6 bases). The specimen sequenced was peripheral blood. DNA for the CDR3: TGTGCCAGCACCCCAGGGGTCCAAACTAATGAAAAACTGTTTTTT. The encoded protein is CASTPGVQTNEKLFF. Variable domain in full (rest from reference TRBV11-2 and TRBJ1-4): EAGVAQSPRYKIIEKRQSVAFWCNPISGHATLYWYQQILGQGPKLLIQFQNNGVVDDSQLPKDRFSAERLKGVDSTLKIQPAKLEDSAVYLCASTPGVQTNEKLFFGSGTQLSVL.